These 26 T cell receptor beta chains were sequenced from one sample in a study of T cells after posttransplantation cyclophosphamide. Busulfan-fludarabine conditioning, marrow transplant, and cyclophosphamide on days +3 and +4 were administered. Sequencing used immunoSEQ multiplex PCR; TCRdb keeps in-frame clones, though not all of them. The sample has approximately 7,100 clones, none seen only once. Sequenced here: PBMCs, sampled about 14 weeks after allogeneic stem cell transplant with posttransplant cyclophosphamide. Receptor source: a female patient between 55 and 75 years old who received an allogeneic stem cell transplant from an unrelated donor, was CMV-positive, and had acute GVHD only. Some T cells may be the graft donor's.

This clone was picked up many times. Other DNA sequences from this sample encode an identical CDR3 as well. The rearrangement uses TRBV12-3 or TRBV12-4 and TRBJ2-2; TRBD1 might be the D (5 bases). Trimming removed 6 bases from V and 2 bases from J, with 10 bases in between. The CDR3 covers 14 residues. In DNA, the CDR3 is TGTGCCAGCAGCCCAGACAGAAACACCGGGGAGCTGTTTTTT. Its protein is CASSPDRNTGELFF.

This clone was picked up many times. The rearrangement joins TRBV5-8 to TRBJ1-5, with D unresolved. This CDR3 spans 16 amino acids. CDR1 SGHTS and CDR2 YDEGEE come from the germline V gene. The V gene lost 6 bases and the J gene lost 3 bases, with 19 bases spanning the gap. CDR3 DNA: TGTGCCAGCATAATCGGTTCCCCCCCGATCAATCAGCCCCAGCATTTT. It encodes CASIIGSPPINQPQHF.

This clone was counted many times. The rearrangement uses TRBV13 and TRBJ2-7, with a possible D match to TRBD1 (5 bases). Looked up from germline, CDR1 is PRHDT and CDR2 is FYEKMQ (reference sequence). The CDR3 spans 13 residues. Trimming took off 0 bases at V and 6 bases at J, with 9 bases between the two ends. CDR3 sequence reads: CASSLGRVGEQYF. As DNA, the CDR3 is TGTGCCAGCAGCTTAGGCAGGGTGGGCGAGCAGTACTTC.

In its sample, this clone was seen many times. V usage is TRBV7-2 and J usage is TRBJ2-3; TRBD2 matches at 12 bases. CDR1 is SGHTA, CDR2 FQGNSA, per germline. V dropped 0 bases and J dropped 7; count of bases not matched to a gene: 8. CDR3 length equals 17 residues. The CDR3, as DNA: TGTGCCAGCAGCTTAGCGTCAGCTAGCGGGGGGGCGAATACGCAGTATTTT. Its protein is CASSLASASGGANTQYF.

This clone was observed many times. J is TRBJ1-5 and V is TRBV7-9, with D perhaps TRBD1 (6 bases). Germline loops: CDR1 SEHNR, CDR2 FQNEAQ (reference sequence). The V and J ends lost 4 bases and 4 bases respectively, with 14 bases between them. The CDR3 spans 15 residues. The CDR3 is CASSSSQGRNQPQHF. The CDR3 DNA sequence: TGTGCCAGCAGCTCCTCACAGGGAAGAAATCAGCCCCAGCATTTT. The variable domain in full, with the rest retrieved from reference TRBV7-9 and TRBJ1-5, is DTGVSQNPRHKITKRGQNVTFRCDPISEHNRLYWYRQTLGQGPEFLTYFQNEAQLEKSRLLSDRFSAERPKGSFSTLEIQRTEQGDSAMYLCASSSSQGRNQPQHFGDGTRLSIL.

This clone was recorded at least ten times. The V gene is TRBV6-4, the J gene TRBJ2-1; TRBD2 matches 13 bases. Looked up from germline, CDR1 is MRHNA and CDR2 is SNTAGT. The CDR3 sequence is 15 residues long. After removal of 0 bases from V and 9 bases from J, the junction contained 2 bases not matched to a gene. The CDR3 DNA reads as TGTGCCAGCAGTGACTCTACTAGCGGGGGGGGTGAGCAGTTCTTC. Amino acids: CASSDSTSGGGEQFF.

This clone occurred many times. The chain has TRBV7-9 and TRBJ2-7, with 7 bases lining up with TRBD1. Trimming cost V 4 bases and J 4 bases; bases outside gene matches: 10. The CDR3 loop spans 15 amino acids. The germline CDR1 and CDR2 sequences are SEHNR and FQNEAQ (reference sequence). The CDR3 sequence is CASSSSGTDRYEQYF. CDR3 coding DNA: TGTGCCAGCAGCTCATCCGGGACAGATCGTTACGAGCAGTACTTC.

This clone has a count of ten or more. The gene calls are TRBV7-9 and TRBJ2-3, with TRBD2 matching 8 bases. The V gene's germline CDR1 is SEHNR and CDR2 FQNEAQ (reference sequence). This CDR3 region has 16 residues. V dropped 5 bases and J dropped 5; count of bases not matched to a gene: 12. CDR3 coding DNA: TGTGCCAGCAGCGCCACCCCGGGGGGGGCAAAAGATACGCAGTATTTT. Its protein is CASSATPGGAKDTQYF.

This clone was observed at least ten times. The CDR3 DNA reads TGTGCCAGCAGCCCGCAAGCGGGGGGCGCGTTTTACGAGCAGTACTTC. This codes for CASSPQAGGAFYEQYF. The rearrangement uses TRBV5-8 and TRBJ2-7; 9 bases agree with TRBD2. CDR1 SGHTS and CDR2 YDEGEE come from the germline V gene. V gave up 4 bases and J gave up 4 bases; unmatched junction bases: 12. The CDR3 extends over 16 amino acids.

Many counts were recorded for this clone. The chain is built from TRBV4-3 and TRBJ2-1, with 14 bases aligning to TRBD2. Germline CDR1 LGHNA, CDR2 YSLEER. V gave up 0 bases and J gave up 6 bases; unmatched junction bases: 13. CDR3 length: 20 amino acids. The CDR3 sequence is CASSQDGPRLAGGPFNEQFF. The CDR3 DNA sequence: TGCGCCAGCAGCCAAGATGGTCCGAGACTAGCGGGAGGGCCCTTCAATGAGCAGTTCTTC.

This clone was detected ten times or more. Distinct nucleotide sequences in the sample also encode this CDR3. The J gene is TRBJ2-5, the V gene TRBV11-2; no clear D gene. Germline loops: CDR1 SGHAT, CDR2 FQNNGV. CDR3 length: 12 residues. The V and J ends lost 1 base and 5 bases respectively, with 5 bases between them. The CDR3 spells CASSLVGETQYF. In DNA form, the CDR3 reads TGTGCCAGCAGCTTAGTCGGGGAGACCCAGTACTTC.

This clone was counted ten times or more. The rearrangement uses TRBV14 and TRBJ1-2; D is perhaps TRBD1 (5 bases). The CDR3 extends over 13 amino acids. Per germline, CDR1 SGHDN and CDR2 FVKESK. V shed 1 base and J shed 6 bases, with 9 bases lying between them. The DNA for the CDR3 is TGTGCCAGCAGCCAAGTCCCAGGGAATGGCTACACCTTC. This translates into CASSQVPGNGYTF.

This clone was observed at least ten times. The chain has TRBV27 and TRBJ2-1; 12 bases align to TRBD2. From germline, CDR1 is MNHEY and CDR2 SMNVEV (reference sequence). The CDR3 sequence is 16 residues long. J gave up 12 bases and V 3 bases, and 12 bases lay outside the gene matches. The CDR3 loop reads CASSFVTSGRGEGQFF. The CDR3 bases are TGTGCCAGCAGTTTTGTGACTAGCGGGAGAGGCGAGGGGCAGTTCTTC.

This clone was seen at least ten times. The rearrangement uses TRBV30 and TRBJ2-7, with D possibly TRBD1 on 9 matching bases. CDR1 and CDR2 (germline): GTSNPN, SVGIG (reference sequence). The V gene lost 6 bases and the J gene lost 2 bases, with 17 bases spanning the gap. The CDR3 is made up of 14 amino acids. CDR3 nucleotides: TGTGCCTGCCGGGGGGGACAGGGTCCCTACGAGCAGTACTTC. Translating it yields CACRGGQGPYEQYF. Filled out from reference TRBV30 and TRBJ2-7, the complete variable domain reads SQTIHQWPATLVQPVGSPLSLECTVEGTSNPNLYWYRQAAGRGLQLLFYSVGIGQISSEVPQNLSASRPQDRQFILSSKKLLLSDSGFYLCACRGGQGPYEQYFGPGTRLTVT.

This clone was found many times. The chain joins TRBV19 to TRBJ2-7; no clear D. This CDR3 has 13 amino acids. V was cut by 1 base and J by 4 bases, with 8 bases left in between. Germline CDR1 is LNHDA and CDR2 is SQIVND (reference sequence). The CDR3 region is CASSIVRGYEQYF. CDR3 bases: TGTGCCAGTAGTATAGTTCGAGGTTACGAGCAGTACTTC.

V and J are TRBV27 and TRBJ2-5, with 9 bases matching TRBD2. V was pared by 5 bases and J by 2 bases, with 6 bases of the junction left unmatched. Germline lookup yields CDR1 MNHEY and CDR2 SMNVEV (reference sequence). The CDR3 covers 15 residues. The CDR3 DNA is TGTGCCAGCAGTCCAGCGGGAGGCCAACAAGAGACCCAGTACTTC. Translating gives CASSPAGGQQETQYF.

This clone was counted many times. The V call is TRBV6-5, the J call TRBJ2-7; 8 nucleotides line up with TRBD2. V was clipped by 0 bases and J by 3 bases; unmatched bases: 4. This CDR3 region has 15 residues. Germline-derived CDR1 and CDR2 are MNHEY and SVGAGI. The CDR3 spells CASSYSGGGNYEQYF. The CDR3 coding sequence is TGTGCCAGCAGTTACTCCGGGGGGGGAAACTACGAGCAGTACTTC.

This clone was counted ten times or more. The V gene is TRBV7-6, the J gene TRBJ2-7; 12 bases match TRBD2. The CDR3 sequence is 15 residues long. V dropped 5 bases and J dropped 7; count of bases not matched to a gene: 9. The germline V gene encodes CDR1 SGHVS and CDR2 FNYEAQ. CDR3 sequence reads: CASSPPSGGAGEQYF. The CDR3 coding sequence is TGTGCCAGCAGCCCTCCTAGCGGGGGGGCTGGGGAGCAGTACTTC.

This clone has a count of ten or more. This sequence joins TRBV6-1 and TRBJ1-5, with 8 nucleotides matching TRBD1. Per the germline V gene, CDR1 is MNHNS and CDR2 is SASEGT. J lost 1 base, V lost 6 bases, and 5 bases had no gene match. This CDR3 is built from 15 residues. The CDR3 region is CASSSGGASNQPQHF. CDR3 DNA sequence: TGTGCCAGCAGCTCAGGGGGCGCGAGCAATCAGCCCCAGCATTTT.

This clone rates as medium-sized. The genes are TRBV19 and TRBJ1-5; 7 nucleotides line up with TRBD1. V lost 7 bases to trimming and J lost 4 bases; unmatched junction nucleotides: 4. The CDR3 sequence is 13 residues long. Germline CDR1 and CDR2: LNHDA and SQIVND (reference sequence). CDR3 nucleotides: TGTGCCAGTACGACAGGGTCGAATCAGCCCCAGCATTTT. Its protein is CASTTGSNQPQHF.

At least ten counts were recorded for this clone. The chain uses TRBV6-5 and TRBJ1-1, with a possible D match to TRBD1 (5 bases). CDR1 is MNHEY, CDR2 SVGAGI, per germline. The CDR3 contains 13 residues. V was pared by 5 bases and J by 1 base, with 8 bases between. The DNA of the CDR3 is TGTGCCAGCAGTGAGACAGCGAACACTGAAGCTTTCTTT. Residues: CASSETANTEAFF.

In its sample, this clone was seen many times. The DNA for the CDR3 is TGTGCCAGCAGTGCCTTAGCGGGAGGGTTAGATACGCAGTATTTT. The encoded protein is CASSALAGGLDTQYF. This rearrangement joins TRBV6-1 to TRBJ2-3; 11 positions match TRBD2. Unmatched junction bases numbered 5, after V lost 4 bases and J lost 5 bases. Germline CDR1 and CDR2: MNHNS and SASEGT. This CDR3 contains 15 residues.

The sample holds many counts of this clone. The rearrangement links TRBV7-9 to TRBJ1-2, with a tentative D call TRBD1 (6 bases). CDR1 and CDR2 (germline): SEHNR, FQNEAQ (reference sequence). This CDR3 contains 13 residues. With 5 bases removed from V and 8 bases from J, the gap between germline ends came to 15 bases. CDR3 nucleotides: TGTGCCAGCAGCCCAGCAGGGGTCGGCGGCTACACCTTC. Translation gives CASSPAGVGGYTF.

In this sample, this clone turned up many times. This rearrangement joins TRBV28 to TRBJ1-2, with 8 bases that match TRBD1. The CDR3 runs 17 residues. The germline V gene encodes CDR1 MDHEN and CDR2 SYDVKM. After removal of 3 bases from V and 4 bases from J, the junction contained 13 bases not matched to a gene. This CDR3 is CASSFGYPSGGGYGYTF. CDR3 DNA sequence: TGTGCCAGCAGTTTTGGCTACCCCTCAGGGGGCGGCTATGGCTACACCTTC.

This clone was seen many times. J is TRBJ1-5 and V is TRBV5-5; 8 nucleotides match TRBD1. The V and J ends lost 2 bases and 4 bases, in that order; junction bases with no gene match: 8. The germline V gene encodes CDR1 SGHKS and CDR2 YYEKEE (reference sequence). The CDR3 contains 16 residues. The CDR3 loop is CASSFTVDRGNQPQHF. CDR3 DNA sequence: TGTGCCAGCAGCTTTACGGTTGACAGGGGTAATCAGCCCCAGCATTTT.

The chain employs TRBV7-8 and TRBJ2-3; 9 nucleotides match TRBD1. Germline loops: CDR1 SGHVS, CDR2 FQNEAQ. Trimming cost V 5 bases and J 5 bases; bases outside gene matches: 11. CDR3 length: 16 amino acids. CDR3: CASSPLSGQGEDTQYF. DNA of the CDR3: TGTGCCAGCAGCCCTCTCTCGGGACAGGGTGAAGATACGCAGTATTTT.